Below, 12 T cell receptor beta chains from the same sample are listed, as sequenced in a study of blood T cell repertoires in COVID-19. Using immunoSEQ multiplex PCR, the repertoire was profiled, and TCRdb retains in-frame clones only, with some absent. This table holds some 110,000 clones, around 85% found once. The specimen sequenced was peripheral blood. The receptor source for this set is a middle-aged man with acute or convalescent COVID-19.

This chain links TRBV14 with TRBJ1-1; D is undetermined. V lost 4 bases, J lost 3 bases, and 9 bases lay in between. Germline V lookup: CDR1 SGHDN, CDR2 FVKESK. This CDR3 spans 13 amino acids. The DNA for the CDR3 is TGTGCCAGCAGCCGGCAGGTGGACACTGAAGCTTTCTTT. This sequence encodes CASSRQVDTEAFF.

This chain's CDR3 is CASSPGGRGGTDTQYF. For the CDR3, the DNA is TGTGCCAGCAGTCCAGGAGGGAGGGGTGGCACAGATACGCAGTATTTT. The J gene is TRBJ2-3, the V gene TRBV14, with 7 bases aligning to TRBD2. The CDR3 sequence is 16 residues long. V lost 6 bases, J lost 1 base, and 10 bases stayed unmatched. Germline values: CDR1 SGHDN, CDR2 FVKESK. The whole variable domain, remainder taken from reference TRBV14 and TRBJ2-3, is EAGVTQFPSHSVIEKGQTVTLRCDPISGHDNLYWYRRVMGKEIKFLLHFVKESKQDESGMPNNRFLAERTGGTYSTLKVQPAELEDSGVYFCASSPGGRGGTDTQYFGPGTRLTVL.

The rearrangement uses TRBV19 and TRBJ2-3; TRBD1 matches 7 bases. The J segment lost 4 bases and the V segment lost 3 bases, leaving 7 bases of the junction unmatched. This CDR3 is 15 amino acids long. The germline V gene has CDR1 LNHDA and CDR2 SQIVND (reference sequence). CDR3 nucleotide sequence: TGTGCCAGTAGTATGACAGGGTCTGAGGCAGATACGCAGTATTTT. It yields the protein CASSMTGSEADTQYF.

The rearrangement links TRBV15 to TRBJ1-4, with 7 positions matching TRBD1. Germline values: CDR1 LNHNV, CDR2 YYDKDF (reference sequence). V lost 7 bases to trimming and J lost 0 bases; unmatched junction nucleotides: 2. This CDR3 has 14 amino acids. The CDR3 spells CATTGGATNEKLFF. DNA of the CDR3: TGTGCCACCACAGGGGGAGCAACTAATGAAAAACTGTTTTTT.

This chain links TRBV5-4 with TRBJ2-1; D gene uncertain. Trimming took off 4 bases at V and 5 bases at J, with 16 bases between the two ends. Germline V gene lookup returns CDR1 SGHNT and CDR2 YYREEE (reference sequence). CDR3 length equals 15 residues. The CDR3 here is CASSPWSARHNEQFF. The CDR3 nucleotides are TGTGCCAGCAGCCCTTGGTCGGCTAGACACAATGAGCAGTTCTTC.

The chain is built from TRBV2 and TRBJ1-1; no clear D. Germline lookup yields CDR1 SNHLY and CDR2 FYNNEI. CDR3 length: 13 amino acids. The germline V and J ends were trimmed by 10 bases and 1 base, with 13 bases remaining between them. CDR3 in amino acids: CATQADTNTEAFF. The CDR3 DNA is TGTGCCACCCAGGCCGACACGAACACTGAAGCTTTCTTT.

The CDR3 coding sequence is TGTGCCAGCAGCTACGAGGCGGCGGAGACCCAGTACTTC. As protein: CASSYEAAETQYF. The chain recombines TRBV9 with TRBJ2-5; D ambiguous. V dropped 4 bases and J dropped 5 bases, with 12 bases sitting between them. The CDR3 loop spans 13 amino acids. Germline V gene sequence: CDR1 SGDLS, CDR2 YYNGEE.

The chain is built from TRBV6-4 and TRBJ2-7, with D possibly being TRBD2 (6 bases). V was pared by 8 bases and J by 7 bases, with 21 bases between. Looked up from germline, CDR1 is MRHNA and CDR2 is SNTAGT. The CDR3 runs to 14 residues. Here the CDR3 reads CASPEGPGREEQYF. Written as DNA, the CDR3 is TGTGCCAGCCCCGAGGGACCCGGGCGGGAAGAGCAGTACTTC.

V usage is TRBV7-9 and J usage is TRBJ1-1; 7 nucleotides match TRBD1. V lost 5 bases to trimming and J lost 4 bases; unmatched junction nucleotides: 4. This CDR3 comprises 13 residues. Germline V CDR1 and CDR2: SEHNR, FQNEAQ (reference sequence). The CDR3 here is CASSQTGSTEAFF. The CDR3 DNA reads TGTGCCAGCAGCCAGACAGGGAGCACTGAAGCTTTCTTT.

The chain joins TRBV5-1 to TRBJ1-1; the D is unclear. The CDR3 spans 14 residues. In germline, CDR1 is SGHRS, CDR2 YFSETQ. V gave up 2 bases and J gave up 5 bases, with 13 bases separating them. The CDR3 spells CASSFAVDGTEAFF. The DNA of the CDR3 is TGCGCCAGCAGCTTTGCGGTGGATGGGACTGAAGCTTTCTTT. The complete variable domain, with remaining parts taken from reference TRBV5-1 and TRBJ1-1, reads KAGVTQTPRYLIKTRGQQVTLSCSPISGHRSVSWYQQTPGQGLQFLFEYFSETQRNKGNFPGRFSGRQFSNSRSEMNVSTLELGDSALYLCASSFAVDGTEAFFGQGTRLTVV.

About this clone: One end of the junction fails to match germline, which may point to a read error. The V call is TRBV29-1, the J call TRBJ2-1, with TRBD2 matching 11 bases. From germline, CDR1 is SQVTM and CDR2 ANQGSEA. The CDR3 covers 14 residues. The CDR3 protein is CSVEGASGRIEQFF. DNA for the CDR3: TGCAGCGTAGAAGGGGCTAGCGGGAGGATTGAGCAGTTCTTC.

This clone was seen only once. V usage is TRBV6-2 or TRBV6-3 and J usage is TRBJ2-7, with a possible D match to TRBD2 (5 bases). Germline V gene sequence: CDR1 MNHEY, CDR2 SVGEGT. Trimming removed 2 bases at V and 2 bases at J, with 10 bases between. The CDR3 length is 14 residues. CDR3 sequence reads: CASSYTDSAYEQYF. In DNA, the CDR3 is TGTGCCAGCAGTTACACGGACTCGGCCTACGAGCAGTACTTC.